This entry is about one T cell receptor (beta chain). Authors' analysis steps: Estimated nucleated cell counts came from reference gene primer amplification. This table comes from immunoSEQ multiplex PCR, and its TCRdb copy is limited to in-frame clones, with some not included. V and J calls plus clone size are reproduced from that table; the DNA served to infer D and trimming. The profile shows more than 60,000 clones, 65% to 85% of them singletons. The V end lost 7 bases, the J end lost 4 bases, and 11 bases lay between the germline ends. The germline gives CDR1 SNHLY, CDR2 FYNNEI. The CDR3 totals 12 residues. This specimen belongs to a study of blood T cell repertoires in COVID-19. About the study: The study drew acute and convalescent COVID-19 samples from the United States, Italy and Spain. T cells, B-cell-depleted T cells, or PBMCs supplied cDNA or gDNA.

The chain recombines TRBV2 with TRBJ2-7, with D maybe TRBD2 (6 bases). The material sequenced was peripheral blood. This receptor was identified in a man aged 50 to 60 with acute or convalescent COVID-19. Here the CDR3 DNA reads TGTGCCAGCACCAGACTAGGGTACGAGCAGTACTTC. Protein product: CASTRLGYEQYF. The full variable domain, with the rest looked up from reference TRBV2 and TRBJ2-7, is EPEVTQTPSHQVTQMGQEVILRCVPISNHLYFYWYRQILGQKVEFLVSFYNNEISEKSEIFDDQFSVERPDGSNFTLKIRSTKLEDSAMYFCASTRLGYEQYFGPGTRLTVT.